These 25 T cell receptor beta chains were all obtained from the same sample, sequenced in a study of identical twins. TCRdb recomputed calls from the 5' RACE reads with MiXCR, one row per CDR3 protein. The repertoire consists of over 200,000 distinct CDR3 sequences, with less than 9.5% occurring once and the leading ten covering about 5%. Sequenced input: memory (CD45RO+) T cells sorted from blood. These receptors were obtained from a young woman in good health.

CDR3 amino acids: CASSKSGVLADTQYF. CDR3 nucleotide sequence: TGTGCCAGCAGCAAATCTGGGGTCCTAGCAGATACGCAGTATTTT. The V and J genes are TRBV21-1 and TRBJ2-3. TRBV21-1 is labeled a pseudogene. The CDR3 length is 15 residues.

This clonotype was seen a few times. In nucleotides, the CDR3 is TGTGCCAGCAGCCCGGCCGCGGGCTACTACGAGCAGTACTTC. Protein: CASSPAAGYYEQYF. The chain couples TRBV14 to TRBJ2-7, with a tentative D call TRBD2 (5 bases). Germline values: CDR1 SGHDN, CDR2 FVKESK. The CDR3 sequence is 14 residues long. Trimming pared 4 bases from V and 3 bases from J, leaving 13 bases between.

This clonotype was observed many times. CDR3 DNA sequence: TGTGCCAGTAGTATAGACAGGGGAGTGTACAATGAGCAGTTCTTC. It codes for CASSIDRGVYNEQFF. This chain joins TRBV19 and TRBJ2-1, with a weak D call TRBD1 (6 bases). Germline CDR1 is LNHDA and CDR2 is SQIVND (reference sequence). The CDR3 sequence is 15 residues long. V gave up 0 bases and J gave up 4 bases, with 10 bases separating them.

V usage is TRBV5-5 and J usage is TRBJ2-1; D gene ambiguous. The germline gives CDR1 SGHKS, CDR2 YYEKEE (reference sequence). CDR3 length: 13 amino acids. Trimming cost V 4 bases and J 7 bases, with 12 bases left between them. CDR3 sequence: CASSQIPLNEQFF. The CDR3 bases are TGTGCCAGCAGCCAAATCCCGTTGAATGAGCAGTTCTTC.

Ten or more counts support this clonotype. The chain joins TRBV6-2 or TRBV6-3 to TRBJ1-5; tentatively, D is TRBD1 (5 bases). V lost 6 bases and J 4 bases, leaving 13 bases between the germline ends. The germline V gene has CDR1 MNHEY and CDR2 SVGEGT. This CDR3 is built from 14 residues. Here the CDR3 DNA reads TGTGCCAGCAGACTGGGACTGGAAAATCAGCCCCAGCATTTT. Amino acids: CASRLGLENQPQHF.

This clonotype was recorded many times. The rearrangement uses TRBV5-1 and TRBJ2-3; D might be TRBD2 (5 bases). Per germline, CDR1 SGHRS and CDR2 YFSETQ. Between the trimmed V and J ends, which lost 5 bases and 5 bases, there was a span of 18 bases. The length of the CDR3 is 15 residues. Here the CDR3 reads CASSSPESGVDTQYF. The CDR3 nucleotides are TGCGCCAGCAGTTCTCCCGAAAGCGGCGTAGATACGCAGTATTTT.

This clonotype was observed a few times. The chain combines TRBV3-1 with TRBJ2-7, with D tentatively TRBD2 (5 bases). Germline CDR1 LGHDT, CDR2 YNNKEL (reference sequence). This CDR3 spans 14 amino acids. V lost 8 bases, J lost 0 bases, and 14 bases lay in between. CDR3 in amino acids: CASPHGVSSYEQYF. The CDR3 coding sequence is TGTGCCAGCCCCCACGGGGTGAGCTCCTACGAGCAGTACTTC.

In its sample, this clonotype was seen a few times. The chain carries TRBV24-1 and TRBJ1-2, with TRBD1 as a possible D gene (5 bases). Trimming stripped 3 bases from V and 4 bases from J, with 11 bases between. The CDR3 has 14 residues. Looked up from germline, CDR1 is KGHDR and CDR2 is SFDVKD. The CDR3 here is CATSDEGKSYGYTF. CDR3 nucleotides: TGTGCCACCAGTGATGAGGGGAAGAGCTATGGCTACACCTTC.

This clonotype was counted many times. The genes are TRBV12-3 or TRBV12-4 and TRBJ1-2; 7 bases match TRBD1. CDR3 length: 15 residues. Trimming removed 8 bases from V and 7 bases from J; junction bases left unmatched: 16. The DNA of the CDR3 is TGTGCCAGCCGCTCACAGACAGGGAGGTTGGGTGGCTACACCTTC. It encodes CASRSQTGRLGGYTF.

This clonotype was counted ten times or more. The chain combines TRBV7-9 with TRBJ1-2; 11 bases agree with TRBD1. This CDR3 has 13 residues. J lost 4 bases, V lost 5 bases, and 0 bases had no gene match. Germline V lookup: CDR1 SEHNR, CDR2 FQNEAQ (reference sequence). CDR3 region: CASSGTGGYGYTF. CDR3 in DNA: TGTGCCAGCAGCGGGACAGGGGGCTATGGCTACACCTTC.

This clonotype was counted at least ten times. The chain carries TRBV5-1 and TRBJ2-2, with D tentatively TRBD1 (6 bases). V was trimmed by 7 bases and J by 1 base, leaving 11 bases between them. Germline-derived CDR1 and CDR2 are SGHRS and YFSETQ. CDR3 length: 14 amino acids. In DNA form, the CDR3 reads TGCGCCAGCGGCGAGACAGGGAACACCGGGGAGCTGTTTTTT. Translated: CASGETGNTGELFF. Based on the CDR3 plus reference TRBV5-1 and TRBJ2-2, the full variable domain is KAGVTQTPRYLIKTRGQQVTLSCSPISGHRSVSWYQQTPGQGLQFLFEYFSETQRNKGNFPGRFSGRQFSNSRSEMNVSTLELGDSALYLCASGETGNTGELFFGEGSRLTVL.

This chain links TRBV20-1 with TRBJ2-3; 9 bases are a match to TRBD1. The germline gives CDR1 DFQATT, CDR2 SNEGSKA (reference sequence). The CDR3 consists of 14 residues. The V gene end was trimmed by 3 bases and the J gene end by 2 bases; junction bases not matched to a gene: 3. CDR3 loop: CSASRDRDTDTQYF. In nucleotides, the CDR3 is TGCAGTGCTAGCAGGGACAGGGACACAGATACGCAGTATTTT.

This clonotype was seen at least ten times. CDR3 sequence: CSAKGTSGSQSYEQYF. The CDR3 nucleotides read TGCAGTGCTAAAGGGACTAGCGGGAGCCAGTCCTACGAGCAGTACTTC. This chain joins TRBV20-1 and TRBJ2-7; the match to TRBD2 covers 14 bases. The germline CDR1 and CDR2 sequences are DFQATT and SNEGSKA (reference sequence). Losses at the gene ends were 4 bases for V and 1 base for J; bases not matched to a gene: 6. The CDR3 consists of 16 residues.

The chain uses TRBV5-1 and TRBJ2-2; TRBD1 aligns across 8 bases. CDR1 is SGHRS and CDR2 is YFSETQ in the germline V gene. V lost 4 bases, J lost 2 bases, and 7 bases stayed unmatched. CDR3 length: 16 residues. The CDR3 region is CASSPAGQGNTGELFF. The CDR3 DNA reads as TGCGCCAGCAGCCCGGCCGGACAGGGTAACACCGGGGAGCTGTTTTTT.

In its sample, this clonotype was seen many times. This chain links TRBV7-2 with TRBJ2-3; D may be TRBD1 or TRBD2 (6 bases each). With 4 bases removed from V and 3 bases from J, the gap between germline ends came to 11 bases. CDR1 is SGHTA and CDR2 is FQGNSA in the germline V gene. The CDR3 contains 14 residues. CDR3 coding DNA: TGTGCCAGCAGCTCTAGGGGGAGGACAGATACGCAGTATTTT. Translating gives CASSSRGRTDTQYF.

This clonotype was seen many times. The V gene is TRBV7-9, the J gene TRBJ2-2; maybe TRBD1 (7 bases). Trimming took off 9 bases at V and 0 bases at J, with 17 bases between the two ends. CDR3 length: 16 residues. Per the germline V gene, CDR1 is SEHNR and CDR2 is FQNEAQ (reference sequence). Here the CDR3 reads CASKRGGGPNTGELFF. The CDR3 nucleotides read TGTGCCAGTAAGAGAGGAGGGGGCCCGAACACCGGGGAGCTGTTTTTT. Together with reference TRBV7-9 and TRBJ2-2, the CDR3 gives the full variable domain: DTGVSQNPRHKITKRGQNVTFRCDPISEHNRLYWYRQTLGQGPEFLTYFQNEAQLEKSRLLSDRFSAERPKGSFSTLEIQRTEQGDSAMYLCASKRGGGPNTGELFFGEGSRLTVL.

This clonotype appeared many times. This chain joins TRBV15 and TRBJ2-7; 11 nucleotides agree with TRBD1. The junction had 9 bases not matched to a gene; V was cut back by 3 bases and J by 5 bases. Per the germline V gene, CDR1 is LNHNV and CDR2 is YYDKDF (reference sequence). There are 16 residues in the CDR3. CDR3 DNA sequence: TGTGCCACCAGCAGGGGGGACAGGGGGAAGATAAACGAGCAGTACTTC. It specifies CATSRGDRGKINEQYF.

This clonotype has ten or more counts. This chain uses TRBV2 with TRBJ1-1; 7 positions agree with TRBD1. CDR3 length: 14 residues. V shed 5 bases and J 2 bases; nucleotides not matched to a gene: 5. From germline, CDR1 is SNHLY and CDR2 FYNNEI. CDR3 protein: CASSPTGFNTEAFF. The DNA for the CDR3 is TGTGCCAGCAGTCCGACAGGGTTCAACACTGAAGCTTTCTTT.

This clonotype has ten or more counts. This chain uses TRBV25-1 with TRBJ2-3; 7 bases map to TRBD1. CDR3 length equals 15 residues. The trim removed 1 base at V and 2 bases at J, leaving 3 bases unmatched. CDR1 and CDR2 (germline): MGHDK, SYGVNS. In DNA, the CDR3 is TGTGCCAGCAGTGAATCTAGGGGGCTCACAGATACGCAGTATTTT. Translating it yields CASSESRGLTDTQYF. The full variable domain, with the rest looked up from reference TRBV25-1 and TRBJ2-3, is EADIYQTPRYLVIGTGKKITLECSQTMGHDKMYWYQQDPGMELHLIHYSYGVNSTEKGDLSSESTVSRIRTEHFPLTLESARPSHTSQYLCASSESRGLTDTQYFGPGTRLTVL.

This chain connects TRBV5-6 to TRBJ2-2, with 8 bases that match TRBD1. Germline CDR1 SGHDT, CDR2 YYEEEE. The CDR3 consists of 15 residues. V lost 4 bases to trimming and J lost 3 bases; unmatched junction nucleotides: 5. CDR3 region: CASSGDRFHTGELFF. CDR3 bases: TGTGCCAGCAGCGGGGACAGGTTCCACACCGGGGAGCTGTTTTTT.

This clonotype has more than one count but fewer than ten. This rearrangement joins TRBV20-1 to TRBJ2-4; 7 bases map to TRBD1. Germline assignment: CDR1 DFQATT and CDR2 SNEGSKA (reference sequence). V was pared by 2 bases and J by 8 bases, with 12 bases of the junction left unmatched. The CDR3 contains 15 residues. The CDR3 DNA reads TGCAGTGCTAGACTCGAACCAACAGGGGATGACATTCAGTACTTC. This translates into CSARLEPTGDDIQYF.

In its sample, this clonotype was seen a few times. The chain links TRBV5-5 to TRBJ1-4; D gene unclear. Germline CDR1 reads SGHKS; CDR2 reads YYEKEE (reference sequence). The ends were cut back, 3 bases at V and 8 bases at J, with 26 bases in the middle. This CDR3 has 18 amino acids. DNA of the CDR3: TGTGCCAGCAGCTCATCAAACTCTCAGTACGGAGTCAGGGAAAAACTGTTTTTT. It encodes CASSSSNSQYGVREKLFF.

This clonotype was counted only a few times. The chain joins TRBV12-5 to TRBJ2-4; either TRBD1 or TRBD2 may supply D (5 bases each). This CDR3 has 13 residues. Deletions cut 1 base from V and 14 bases from J, with 15 bases between. Germline-derived CDR1 and CDR2 are LGHNT and FRNRAP. This CDR3 reads CASGLEPGPGKYF. DNA for the CDR3: TGTGCTAGTGGTTTGGAACCGGGACCAGGAAAGTACTTC. The full variable domain, rest sourced from reference TRBV12-5 and TRBJ2-4, is DARVTQTPRHKVTEMGQEVTMRCQPILGHNTVFWYRQTMMQGLELLAYFRNRAPLDDSGMPKDRFSAEMPDATLATLKIQPSEPRDSAVYFCASGLEPGPGKYFGAGTRLSVL.

This clonotype appeared many times. This chain uses TRBV12-3 or TRBV12-4 with TRBJ1-1, with D possibly TRBD1 on 6 matching bases. V was shortened by 1 base and J by 9 bases, with 9 bases between the two germline ends. The length of the CDR3 is 12 residues. The CDR3: CASSLEGGKAFF. The DNA for the CDR3 is TGTGCCAGCAGTTTAGAAGGGGGGAAAGCTTTCTTT.

This clonotype was counted only a few times. The chain carries TRBV5-4 and TRBJ2-2; 7 nucleotides align to TRBD2. The CDR3 runs to 15 residues. Germline-derived CDR1 and CDR2 are SGHNT and YYREEE (reference sequence). The V gene end was trimmed by 4 bases and the J gene end by 2 bases; junction bases not matched to a gene: 5. DNA for the CDR3: TGTGCCAGCAGCCCCAGCGGGATTAACACCGGGGAGCTGTTTTTT. Translated: CASSPSGINTGELFF.